The 11 T cell receptor beta chains below all came from one sample that was sequenced in a study of blood T cell repertoires in COVID-19 (dated by TCRdb to 2018 to 2020). Library generation was performed with the immunoSEQ multiplex PCR assay. TCRdb provides this immuneACCESS table in a form limited to in-frame rearrangements. Some clones are lacking; in checked studies, under half of them reflect an unresolved V gene, and why the rest are absent is not known. This sample is represented by roughly 100,000 clones; more than 90% of them were singletons. The ten largest clones take up 1.9% of the sample. The sequencing sample was made of peripheral blood. These receptors were collected from a woman aged 45-65 years with COVID-19, enrolled during active disease.

The rearrangement uses TRBV5-8 and TRBJ1-5; D may be TRBD1 (5 bases). The CDR3 runs 13 residues. Germline-derived CDR1 and CDR2 are SGHTS and YDEGEE. V lost 5 bases, J lost 4 bases, and 10 bases lay in between. The CDR3 here is CASSSTANQPQHF. CDR3 DNA: TGTGCCAGCAGTTCGACAGCTAATCAGCCCCAGCATTTT.

The chain carries TRBV7-8 and TRBJ1-2; D is perhaps TRBD1 (5 bases). Germline CDR1 SGHVS, CDR2 FQNEAQ. The CDR3 spans 14 residues. V lost 5 bases and J lost 1, with 11 bases in between. The CDR3 DNA is TGTGCCAGCAGCCCCTCCGGGGGTAACTATGGCTACACCTTC. Amino acid sequence: CASSPSGGNYGYTF. Combining the CDR3 with reference TRBV7-8 and TRBJ1-2 gives the whole variable domain GAGVSQSPRYKVAKRGQDVALRCDPISGHVSLFWYQQALGQGPEFLTYFQNEAQLDKSGLPSDRFFAERPEGSVSTLKIQRTQQEDSAVYLCASSPSGGNYGYTFGSGTRLTVV.

This chain connects TRBV6-5 to TRBJ2-1; D is perhaps TRBD2 (5 bases). CDR1 and CDR2 (germline): MNHEY, SVGAGI. Trimming pared 4 bases from V and 4 bases from J, leaving 8 bases between. The CDR3 loop spans 13 amino acids. The CDR3 is CASSSGLYNEQFF. In DNA, the CDR3 is TGTGCCAGCAGTTCAGGACTGTACAATGAGCAGTTCTTC.

The chain recombines TRBV2 with TRBJ1-2; TRBD1 might be the D (6 bases). With 7 bases removed from V and 8 bases from J, the gap between germline ends came to 17 bases. Germline V gene lookup returns CDR1 SNHLY and CDR2 FYNNEI. The CDR3 spans 13 residues. CDR3 loop: CASTQPAGGGYTF. The CDR3 DNA reads as TGTGCCAGCACGCAGCCCGCGGGGGGCGGCTACACCTTC.

The V gene is TRBV7-9, the J gene TRBJ1-4, with TRBD1 identical over 7 bases. V was clipped by 4 bases and J by 7 bases; unmatched bases: 6. The germline CDR1 and CDR2 sequences are SEHNR and FQNEAQ (reference sequence). This CDR3 comprises 14 residues. The CDR3 DNA is TGTGCCAGCAGCTCCGAGGGGGCGGGTGAAAAACTGTTTTTT. Residues: CASSSEGAGEKLFF.

This sequence joins TRBV19 and TRBJ1-1; D unclear. CDR1 and CDR2 from the germline V gene are LNHDA and SQIVND (reference sequence). V dropped 6 bases and J dropped 0 bases, with 8 bases sitting between them. This CDR3 has 13 amino acids. CDR3 in DNA: TGTGCCAGTAGGGGCAGCTTGAACACTGAAGCTTTCTTT. It specifies CASRGSLNTEAFF. Combining the CDR3 with reference TRBV19 and TRBJ1-1 gives the whole variable domain DGGITQSPKYLFRKEGQNVTLSCEQNLNHDAMYWYRQDPGQGLRLIYYSQIVNDFQKGDIAEGYSVSREKKESFPLTVTSAQKNPTAFYLCASRGSLNTEAFFGQGTRLTVV.

The chain is built from TRBV30 and TRBJ2-5; 8 bases map to TRBD2. This CDR3 spans 14 amino acids. V lost 1 base and J lost 2; bases outside the gene matches: 3. Germline loops: CDR1 GTSNPN, CDR2 SVGIG (reference sequence). CDR3 coding DNA: TGTGCCTGGAGTGCGGGGGGGTCTCAAGAGACCCAGTACTTC. The encoded protein is CAWSAGGSQETQYF.

The V and J genes are TRBV25-1 and TRBJ1-1; no clear D gene. Germline CDR1 and CDR2: MGHDK and SYGVNS. The CDR3 extends over 13 amino acids. V was clipped by 2 bases and J by 5 bases, with 9 bases between them. For the CDR3, the DNA is TGTGCCAGCAGTGAAAGTGGGAGAACTGAAGCTTTCTTT. Its protein product is CASSESGRTEAFF.

The chain combines TRBV1 with TRBJ2-7; the table's D call, TRBD1, has no DNA check behind it. TRBV1 is a listed pseudogene. This CDR3 is built from 15 residues. The CDR3 DNA reads as TGCACCAGCAGCCCACCCGATCCGACAGGGGATGAGCAGTACTTC. Translating gives CTSSPPDPTGDEQYF.

The V call is TRBV19, the J call TRBJ2-2; possible D gene TRBD1, 6 bases. V lost 0 bases, J lost 7 bases, and 9 bases lay in between. The CDR3 length is 14 residues. The germline V gene has CDR1 LNHDA and CDR2 SQIVND (reference sequence). The CDR3 spells CASSIEGAVGELFF. CDR3 bases: TGTGCCAGTAGTATAGAGGGGGCAGTCGGGGAGCTGTTTTTT.

The chain carries TRBV10-2 and TRBJ1-4, with TRBD1 as a possible D gene (6 bases). Between the trimmed V and J ends, which lost 6 bases and 7 bases, there was a span of 15 bases. CDR1 WSHSY and CDR2 SAAADI come from the germline V gene. The CDR3 loop spans 14 amino acids. As DNA, the CDR3 is TGCGCCAGCAGGACCCAGGGGAGGGGTGAAAAACTGTTTTTT. This gives the protein CASRTQGRGEKLFF.